This paragraph covers one T cell receptor (beta chain) sequence. One end of the junction varies from germline; a read error may be responsible. This entry is derived from a study of OX40 agonist ivuxolimab in advanced cancers. Study-level background: In this trial design, patients received ivuxolimab intravenously at 0.01 to 10 mg/kg every 2 weeks.

This CDR3 is built from 13 residues. CDR1 is SGHKS and CDR2 is YYEKEE in the germline V gene (reference sequence). The assay was immunoSEQ multiplex PCR, and TCRdb's table has in-frame clones only and misses some. The sample contains more than 15,000 clones, roughly 82% of which appear only once. This clonotype originated in an adult with an advanced solid tumor such as melanoma, head and neck, liver or kidney cancer. The V gene is TRBV5-5, the J gene TRBJ1-3; D possibly corresponds to TRBD1 (6 bases). The source was CD4+ or CD8+ T cells sorted from blood, collected in a trial of the OX40 agonist ivuxolimab. For the CDR3, the DNA is TGTGCCAGCAGATTGGGGGGCGGAAACACCATATATTTT. Translating gives CASRLGGGNTIYF.